One sample yielded the 10 T cell receptor beta chains listed below, sequenced in a study of blood T cell repertoires in COVID-19. Produced via immunoSEQ multiplex PCR; TCRdb's table is partial and in-frame only. The sample carries roughly 250,000 clones, about nine tenths recorded once. Material: peripheral blood. The receptors derive from a man aged 55 to 69 who had recovered from COVID-19.

The chain joins TRBV3-1 (or the pseudogene TRBV3-2) to TRBJ1-2; TRBD1 might be the D (5 bases). The CDR3 is made up of 14 amino acids. The ends were cut back, 4 bases at V and 0 bases at J, with 9 bases in the middle. CDR1 is LGHDT, CDR2 YNNKEL, per germline (reference sequence). This CDR3 is CASSRSGTNYGYTF. The DNA of the CDR3 is TGTGCCAGCAGCCGCTCAGGGACTAACTATGGCTACACCTTC.

The chain employs TRBV7-7 and TRBJ2-1; D possibly corresponds to TRBD1 (5 bases). CDR1 and CDR2 (germline): SSHAT, FNYEAQ (reference sequence). The CDR3 length is 14 residues. Trimming removed 5 bases at V and 5 bases at J, with 13 bases between. This CDR3 reads CASSPRARHNEQFF. CDR3 bases: TGTGCCAGCAGCCCCAGGGCGCGGCACAATGAGCAGTTCTTC.

The chain uses TRBV10-1 and TRBJ1-4, with D tentatively TRBD1 (6 bases). Germline lookup yields CDR1 WNHNN and CDR2 SYGVQD (reference sequence). Between the trimmed V and J ends, which lost 0 bases and 0 bases, there was a span of 8 bases. The CDR3 length is 16 residues. CDR3 in DNA: TGCGCCAGCAGTGAGTCGGCAGGGGCAACTAATGAAAAACTGTTTTTT. Translated, it gives CASSESAGATNEKLFF.

The chain recombines TRBV7-9 with TRBJ2-1; D not certain. V was cut by 5 bases and J by 6 bases, with 17 bases left in between. Germline V CDR1 and CDR2: SEHNR, FQNEAQ (reference sequence). The CDR3 extends over 15 amino acids. CDR3 in DNA: TGTGCCAGCAGCGTCACGACTCGAACGGCCAATGAGCAGTTCTTC. The encoded protein is CASSVTTRTANEQFF.

This chain connects TRBV3-1 (or the pseudogene TRBV3-2) to TRBJ2-2; D uncertain. Trimming pared 1 base from V and 1 base from J, leaving 10 bases between. Germline lookup yields CDR1 LGHDT and CDR2 YNNKEL (reference sequence). This CDR3 is built from 16 residues. CDR3 sequence (DNA): TGTGCCAGCAGCCAAGGGGTGGGCATGAACACCGGGGAGCTGTTTTTT. Translating gives CASSQGVGMNTGELFF.

This chain links TRBV7-2 with TRBJ2-1; 7 bases align to TRBD1. V was pared by 1 base and J by 4 bases, with 4 bases of the junction left unmatched. CDR1 is SGHTA and CDR2 is FQGNSA in the germline V gene. The CDR3 covers 15 residues. Here the CDR3 DNA reads TGTGCCAGCAGCTTAGAAGGGACAGTATACAATGAGCAGTTCTTC. Its translation: CASSLEGTVYNEQFF.

The rearrangement joins TRBV7-9 to TRBJ2-4, with D perhaps matching TRBD2 (5 bases). The V and J ends lost 5 bases and 8 bases respectively, with 22 bases between them. Germline V lookup: CDR1 SEHNR, CDR2 FQNEAQ (reference sequence). The CDR3 is 16 amino acids. CDR3: CASSPTIGRIRHIQYF. The CDR3 nucleotides are TGTGCCAGCAGCCCGACTATCGGTAGGATTAGGCACATTCAGTACTTC. Full variable domain (missing parts from reference TRBV7-9 and TRBJ2-4): DTGVSQNPRHKITKRGQNVTFRCDPISEHNRLYWYRQTLGQGPEFLTYFQNEAQLEKSRLLSDRFSAERPKGSFSTLEIQRTEQGDSAMYLCASSPTIGRIRHIQYFGAGTRLSVL.

The rearrangement links TRBV19 to TRBJ2-2; D is possibly TRBD2 (5 bases). V was trimmed by 7 bases and J by 1 base, leaving 16 bases between them. The germline gives CDR1 LNHDA, CDR2 SQIVND (reference sequence). The CDR3 has 16 amino acids. CDR3 sequence (DNA): TGTGCCAGTAAAATGGAAGGAGGAAGGAACACCGGGGAGCTGTTTTTT. Its translation is CASKMEGGRNTGELFF.

This clone was observed once. The chain couples TRBV7-9 to TRBJ2-3, with 10 bases identical to TRBD1. Germline values: CDR1 SEHNR, CDR2 FQNEAQ (reference sequence). V was clipped by 7 bases and J by 6 bases; unmatched bases: 7. The length of the CDR3 is 14 residues. CDR3 nucleotides: TGTGCCAGCACATCGACAGGGGGCTTGGATACGCAGTATTTT. Protein sequence: CASTSTGGLDTQYF.

This clone has a handful of counts. The chain is built from TRBV5-1 and TRBJ2-5, with D tentatively TRBD2 (5 bases). Trimming left V 4 bases short and J 5 bases short, with 18 bases between. Germline CDR1 SGHRS, CDR2 YFSETQ. The CDR3 is made up of 15 amino acids. This CDR3 reads CASSINQVRGETQYF. As DNA, the CDR3 is TGCGCCAGCAGCATAAATCAAGTCCGAGGGGAGACCCAGTACTTC.